This TCR beta chain was retrieved from a study of PD-L1 blockade in urothelial cancer. Urothelial carcinoma, locally advanced or metastatic, affected the patients. The repertoire was sequenced with immunoSEQ multiplex PCR; TCRdb's copy has only in-frame clones and lacks some. The table includes some 71,000 clones, roughly 91% detected once. Germline-derived CDR1 and CDR2 are SGHRS and YFSETQ. CDR3 size: 14 residues. Trimming took 4 bases from V and 6 from J, leaving 16 bases between them. The V and J genes are TRBV5-1 and TRBJ1-1; D ambiguous. Sequenced here: PBMCs, sampled around atezolizumab (anti-PD-L1) treatment. This TCR came from a man in his 60s with urothelial cancer. In DNA form, the CDR3 reads TGCGCCAGCAGCCCCGACCCAGGTCGGCCTGAAGCTTTCTTT. Translation: CASSPDPGRPEAFF.